This TCR beta chain was observed in a study of cytomegalovirus exposure and HLA in healthy donors. Study-wide results and limits: Later analysis placed DRB1 highest and HLA-C lowest in TCR association rates, which differed by HLA locus. Earlier analysis looked at TCR beta V segments, and most were productive about 87% or about 30% of the time. TCR beta sequences reportedly predicted most subjects' HLA-A and HLA-B alleles accurately.

A note on this clone: What it binds is unknown.

The PCR contained 60 Vbeta and 13 Jbeta primers. This table comes from immunoSEQ multiplex PCR, and its TCRdb copy is limited to in-frame clones, with some not included. Among about 130,000 clones listed, nearly 85% were seen once. Germline CDR1 is LGHNA and CDR2 is YNFKEQ. V lost 1 base and J 3 bases, leaving 10 bases between the germline ends. The CDR3 consists of 14 residues. The sequenced sample consisted of PBMCs. This receptor was identified in a boy aged 5-17 years in good health and CMV-seronegative. This sequence joins TRBV4-2 and TRBJ2-7, with a possible D match to TRBD2 (6 bases). CDR3 in amino acids: CASSQGAGFYEQYF. The DNA for the CDR3 is TGTGCCAGCAGCCAAGGGGCGGGATTCTACGAGCAGTACTTC.